A selection of T cell receptor beta chains follows, all from one sample in a study of cytomegalovirus exposure and HLA in healthy donors. Clones were sequenced by immunoSEQ multiplex PCR, and TCRdb holds only the in-frame ones, with some missing. The sample carries around 76,000 clones, 65% to 75% recorded once. Sequencing was done on a sample of PBMCs. All receptors derive from a man aged 40-55 years in good health and CMV-seropositive. CDR3s leave out the opening cysteine and the closing phenylalanine or tryptophan. Fields, in order: J gene, D gene, clone size, V gene, CDR3 protein. A D gene is named only where the DNA matches it firmly. Only part of the rows carry a size: once, few, many, or a class if the clone is expanded.

J: TRBJ2-7; D: TRBD2; size: .; V: TRBV5-6; CDR3: ASGGGANYEQY
J: TRBJ2-5; D: TRBD2; size: .; V: TRBV27; CDR3: ASSLSSGLADYTQY
J: TRBJ2-7; D: TRBD1; size: .; V: TRBV5-1; CDR3: ASRADRVNDEQY
J: TRBJ2-5; D: TRBD1; size: .; V: TRBV7-2; CDR3: ASSVTGGAETQY
J: TRBJ1-2; D: .; size: .; V: TRBV5-5; CDR3: ASNQMIDSTTNYGYT
J: TRBJ1-2; D: TRBD1; size: .; V: TRBV6-1; CDR3: ASSESQGAFGYT
J: TRBJ1-4; D: .; size: few; V: TRBV4-3; CDR3: ASSQEARGYEKLF
J: TRBJ1-1; D: .; size: .; V: TRBV18; CDR3: ASSPSGAGAGTEAF
J: TRBJ2-1; D: .; size: few; V: TRBV29-1; CDR3: SVEFGGSSYNEQF
J: TRBJ1-5; D: .; size: many; V: TRBV18; CDR3: ASSPEQGPNQPQH
J: TRBJ2-7; D: .; size: .; V: TRBV5-4; CDR3: ASSFGPESSYEQY
J: TRBJ1-5; D: TRBD1; size: .; V: TRBV5-1; CDR3: ASSSGQGHGEPQH
J: TRBJ1-1; D: TRBD1; size: .; V: TRBV9; CDR3: ASSGGGQGVQGTEAF
J: TRBJ1-5; D: TRBD1; size: once; V: TRBV2; CDR3: ASTPGTGVPLHSNQPQH
J: TRBJ1-2; D: TRBD1; size: .; V: TRBV5-1; CDR3: ASSLQGAVDGYT
J: TRBJ2-7; D: TRBD1; size: .; V: TRBV7-9; CDR3: ASSLQGAIGEQY
J: TRBJ2-1; D: .; size: .; V: TRBV29-1; CDR3: SGVQGNEQF
J: TRBJ2-1; D: TRBD2; size: .; V: TRBV5-4; CDR3: ASSARSSGVYNEQF
J: TRBJ1-5; D: .; size: .; V: TRBV19; CDR3: ASSHQTTGGLGNQPQH
J: TRBJ2-7; D: TRBD2; size: few; V: TRBV9; CDR3: ASSVHAGAYEQY
J: TRBJ2-1; D: TRBD2; size: .; V: TRBV15; CDR3: ATSRGGAGSSYNEQF
J: TRBJ1-4; D: TRBD1; size: .; V: TRBV7-2; CDR3: ASSRGTGGEKLF
J: TRBJ1-4; D: TRBD1; size: once; V: TRBV11-2; CDR3: ASSRGQGEKLF
J: TRBJ1-2; D: .; size: .; V: TRBV4-2; CDR3: ASSQDRGAGGYT
J: TRBJ1-4; D: .; size: .; V: TRBV5-4; CDR3: ASSLGQRVNEKLF
J: TRBJ2-1; D: TRBD1; size: .; V: TRBV2; CDR3: ASSIRDRDNEQF
J: TRBJ2-7; D: TRBD1; size: .; V: TRBV11-2; CDR3: ASSPGTEVEQY
J: TRBJ2-7; D: .; size: .; V: TRBV5-1; CDR3: ASSRSGSSYEQY
J: TRBJ1-1; D: TRBD1; size: .; V: TRBV18; CDR3: ASASPGTDIEAF
J: TRBJ2-2; D: .; size: .; V: TRBV5-1; CDR3: ASSLRSSKQRELF
J: TRBJ2-2; D: .; size: .; V: TRBV6-5; CDR3: ASGGLKTTGELF
J: TRBJ1-2; D: .; size: .; V: TRBV30; CDR3: AWSSGHVYGYT
J: TRBJ2-7; D: .; size: .; V: TRBV6-1; CDR3: ASSKFDEGEQY
J: TRBJ2-2; D: .; size: .; V: TRBV18; CDR3: ASSPRRDTGELF
J: TRBJ1-1; D: .; size: .; V: TRBV28; CDR3: ASIGTTGPTEAF
J: TRBJ2-1; D: TRBD2; size: .; V: TRBV28; CDR3: ASSSPASGNHNEQF
J: TRBJ1-6; D: .; size: .; V: TRBV30; CDR3: AWSVGRAWSPLH
J: TRBJ1-5; D: .; size: .; V: TRBV9; CDR3: ASSVRGDQPQH
J: TRBJ1-1; D: .; size: .; V: TRBV27; CDR3: ASSLRVGRRGNTEAF
J: TRBJ1-5; D: TRBD1; size: few; V: TRBV30; CDR3: AWSVWTGPNNQPQH
J: TRBJ2-3; D: .; size: .; V: TRBV30; CDR3: AWGGLSTSTDTQY
J: TRBJ1-2; D: .; size: .; V: TRBV4-3; CDR3: ASSPTGAGRNYGYT
J: TRBJ2-1; D: .; size: .; V: TRBV27; CDR3: ASSLSDSNNEQF
J: TRBJ1-1; D: TRBD1; size: .; V: TRBV7-3; CDR3: ASSYTGVTEAF